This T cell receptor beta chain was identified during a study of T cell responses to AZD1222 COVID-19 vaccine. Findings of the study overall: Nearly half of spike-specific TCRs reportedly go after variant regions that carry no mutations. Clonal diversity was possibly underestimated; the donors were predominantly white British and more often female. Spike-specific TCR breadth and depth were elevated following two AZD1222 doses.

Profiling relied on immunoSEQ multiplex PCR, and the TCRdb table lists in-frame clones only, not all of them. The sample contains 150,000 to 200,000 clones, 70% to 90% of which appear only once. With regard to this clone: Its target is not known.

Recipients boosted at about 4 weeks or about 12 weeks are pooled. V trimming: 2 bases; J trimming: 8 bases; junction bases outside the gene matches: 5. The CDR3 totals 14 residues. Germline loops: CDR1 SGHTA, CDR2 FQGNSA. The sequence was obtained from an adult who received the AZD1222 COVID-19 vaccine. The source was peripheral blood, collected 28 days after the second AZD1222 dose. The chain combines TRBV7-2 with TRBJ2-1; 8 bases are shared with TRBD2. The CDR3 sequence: CASSLTSGVDEQFF. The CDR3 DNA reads TGTGCCAGCAGCTTAACTAGCGGCGTAGATGAGCAGTTCTTC.